The present T cell receptor (beta chain) was sequenced within a study of blood T cells in healthy people across ages (dated by TCRdb to the mid-2010s). Broadly, across the study: In model experiments, template switching captured roughly one uniquely barcoded TCR beta cDNA molecule for every two T cells. To track age-related changes in TCR beta repertoire diversity, the study relied on deep sequencing normalized with unique cDNA molecular identifiers. Donors were grouped into four age groups: young (average approximately 15 years), middle-aged (39), aged (62) and long-lived (approximately 75). For two donors (one aged 18 to 29 and one aged 80 or older), the study analyzed two additional independent replicas of 1 million unique cDNA reads from the same blood draw.

This clonotype was counted only a few times. Its target antigen remains unknown. The input lacks base qualities; no much larger clone sits a single base away. CDR1 and CDR2, per the germline V gene, are SGHTA and FQGNSA. The CDR3 starts with the cysteine, ends with the phenylalanine, and has 15 residues. The only DNA kept is the CDR3, 45 bases in frame from the first base. The V end loses 5 bases and the J end loses 0 bases, and a stretch of 11 bases separates them. The protocol used for the library was 5' RACE. Sequenced using an Illumina HiSeq 2500. A second PCR of about 7 to 12 cycles was performed with a sample-barcoded 5' primer and a J-beta primer mix. Each TCR beta cDNA molecule received a unique molecular identifier from a template-switch 5' adaptor carrying 12 random nucleotides. Each sample yielded at least 2.5 million CDR3-containing paired-end reads. The Mint cDNA synthesis kit, primed by a TRBC-specific oligonucleotide, was used to synthesize first-strand cDNA from all RNA. Following uracil-DNA glycosylase treatment, a first 18-cycle PCR with universal primers M1SS and BC2_uni_R was performed on all cDNA. In the paper's pipeline: Each sample was normalized by randomly selecting 1 million high-quality reads, each carrying a distinct molecular identifier. Instead of being binned into consensus sequences, reads with shared molecular identifiers were discarded. MiTCR, run with a Q25 quality threshold and the strictest error-elimination algorithm, handled CDR3 identification, clonotype clustering and error correction. A nonparametric unseen species model with Euler transformation was used to estimate a lower bound on total TCR beta diversity. TCRdb trimmed public reads at Q25 via fastp, called clones via MiXCR and kept in-frame beta chains. Rows are unified per CDR3 protein, each entry keeping the most common DNA and genes. TCRdb's processing, not the study's, gives the V and J calls here. The sample table holds some 760,000 distinct CDR3 sequences, of which more than 20% were seen once. The leading ten clones occupy under 4.5% of the sample.

The roughly 39 donors, aged 6 to 90 years, were systemically healthy Caucasian individuals from Russia. Each donor gave approximately 9.3 milliliters of peripheral blood, collected into EDTA-treated Vacutainer tubes. Ficoll-Paque density-gradient centrifugation was used to isolate PBMCs, with at least 6.5 million per sample. Trizol reagent was used to extract total RNA from the PBMCs, yielding at least 5.5 micrograms per sample. Naive CD45RAhigh/CD27high T cell percentages were measured by flow cytometry on a PBMC aliquot from every donor. Overall study outcomes, separate from this receptor: Observed TCR beta diversity per million T cells fell roughly linearly with age, and a significant reduction was already apparent by age approximately 40. Compared with the aged group, the long-lived group had more naive CD4+ T cells, fewer expanded clones and increased TCR diversity, suggesting age selection. Total diversity estimates from one million sequenced T cells were considered lower bounds and underestimates. Because the CMV infection status of the donors was unknown, age-related changes in expanded clonotypes may potentially have been confounded. There was a strong correlation between observed TCR beta diversity and the percentage of naive T cells measured by flow cytometry. Since profiling was done on bulk unsorted PBMCs, naive and antigen-experienced compartments could not be conclusively compared.

Another study also made use of these data, one on T cells of mothers and their children. Taken from the second paper: Donors were nine systemically healthy Caucasian individuals: three mothers and their six children. cDNA synthesis consumed the entire amount of extracted RNA, loaded at 1.5 ug RNA in each 15 ul reaction. In the second PCR, the M1S primer added sample barcodes and 2-4 random nucleotides. Over 10 million TCR beta CDR3 reads came from each mother, compared with a few million reads from each child. TCR recombination output is similarly shaped by thymic selection in related and unrelated pairs, with a minor effect exerted by inherited differences. Normalized repertoire overlap was always slightly but never significantly higher in related than unrelated mother-child pairs. Persistent microchimeric T cell clones were not detected, at a sensitivity of 85 to 100 clones per million clonotypes. To look for features that set related mother-child pairs apart from unrelated individuals, the researchers ran deep NGS to compare the TCR beta repertoires of mothers and children. The mean age was roughly 44 +/- 4 years for the mothers and about 12 +/- 4 years for the children. After adapters were ligated using NEBNext reagents, the libraries underwent 100+100 nt paired-end sequencing on an Illumina HiSeq 2000. Mother and child libraries were prepared a month apart and sequenced in separate runs to prevent cross-contamination. Each donor had between about 450,000 and 2,300,000 distinct TCR beta clonotypes identified. Naive TCR beta clonotypes were estimated from low-frequency clonotypes matched to each donor's FACS-determined naive share, without sorting.

The sequence links TRBV7-2 to TRBJ2-1, and perhaps TRBD1 as D gene, on 5 matching bases. The TCR was taken from a boy under 18 in good health. Sequenced sample: blood. The DNA sequence follows: TGTGCCAGCAGCCACAGGACAAGCTCCTACAATGAGCAGTTCTTC. Its translation reads: CASSHRTSSYNEQFF.